There are many counts of the clone carrying this T cell receptor beta chain. V shed 7 bases, J shed 4 bases, and the junction held 13 bases outside the gene matches. From germline, CDR1 is SQVTM and CDR2 ANQGSEA. CDR3 length: 15 amino acids. This record comes from a study of neurological immune-mediated disorders. As for the cDNA, it was generated by 5'RACE with 10-nucleotide random UMIs. Each CDR3 protein is one row after TCRdb ran MiXCR on the 5' RACE reads. The table includes around 20,000 distinct CDR3 sequences, 5.5% to 8% detected once. The chain couples TRBV29-1 to TRBJ1-1, with TRBD1 identical over 9 bases. This clonotype originated in a man aged 18 to 30 in good health. Sequencing input: CD8+ T cells from blood. This chain's CDR3 is CSASGTGSRSTEAFF. CDR3 DNA sequence: TGCAGCGCCTCCGGGACAGGGAGTCGGAGCACTGAAGCTTTCTTT.